The next 21 T cell receptor beta chains were all read from a single sample in a study of OX40 agonist ivuxolimab in advanced cancers. Measured with immunoSEQ multiplex PCR; TCRdb has only the in-frame clones, and not every one. The table lists some 66,000 clones, more than 60% of them singletons. Sequences were derived from CD4+ or CD8+ T cells sorted from blood, sampled in a trial of the OX40 agonist ivuxolimab. The receptors come from an adult with an advanced solid tumor such as melanoma, head and neck, liver or kidney cancer.

A few counts support this clone. This chain uses TRBV7-9 with TRBJ1-5; TRBD1 might be the D (5 bases). The germline CDR1 and CDR2 sequences are SEHNR and FQNEAQ (reference sequence). CDR3 length equals 13 residues. V was cut by 1 base and J by 7 bases, with 8 bases left in between. CDR3 in amino acids: CASSLGGAQPQHF. CDR3 DNA: TGTGCCAGCAGCTTAGGAGGGGCCCAGCCCCAGCATTTT.

This chain's CDR3 is CASRGVSSNQPQHF. The CDR3 coding sequence is TGTGCCAGCCGAGGGGTGAGTAGCAATCAGCCCCAGCATTTT. J is TRBJ1-5 and V is TRBV6-5, with a possible D match to TRBD1 (5 bases). Looked up from germline, CDR1 is MNHEY and CDR2 is SVGAGI. V lost 8 bases, J lost 0 bases, and 11 bases lay in between. The CDR3 spans 14 residues.

This clone was recorded once. V and J are TRBV19 and TRBJ1-4; no firm D call. In germline, CDR1 is LNHDA, CDR2 SQIVND (reference sequence). The ends were cut back, 4 bases at V and 8 bases at J, with 17 bases in the middle. This CDR3 spans 15 amino acids. The CDR3 protein is CASSNPGSSGEKLFF. In nucleotides, the CDR3 is TGTGCCAGTAGTAACCCGGGGTCCAGCGGGGAAAAACTGTTTTTT.

This chain uses TRBV2 with TRBJ2-1; 10 nucleotides match TRBD2. From germline, CDR1 is SNHLY and CDR2 FYNNEI. V gave up 3 bases and J gave up 10 bases; unmatched junction bases: 9. The CDR3 is 15 amino acids. DNA for the CDR3: TGTGCCAGCAGTGATAGGCTAGCGGGAGTGCACGAGCAGTTCTTC. Translation gives CASSDRLAGVHEQFF.

This clone was detected a few times. The chain carries TRBV4-1 and TRBJ1-1; D gene unclear. Germline V lookup: CDR1 MGHRA, CDR2 YSYEKL. This CDR3 is 18 amino acids long. The V gene lost 1 base and the J gene lost 1 base, with 19 bases spanning the gap. CDR3 in DNA: TGCGCCAGCAGCCAAGTAAATTTTATCGGTCCGCCGAACACTGAAGCTTTCTTT. Translated, it gives CASSQVNFIGPPNTEAFF.

The CDR3 DNA sequence: TGTGCCAGCTCACCGCTAGCGGGGCAGCAAGAGACCCAGTACTTC. Encoded protein: CASSPLAGQQETQYF. The chain recombines TRBV18 with TRBJ2-5; 9 bases map to TRBD2. The V gene's germline CDR1 is KGHSH and CDR2 LQKENI. V lost 3 bases and J lost 2; bases outside the gene matches: 4. CDR3 length: 15 amino acids.

The chain carries TRBV19 and TRBJ2-1; D unclear. The CDR3 extends over 14 amino acids. The germline V gene has CDR1 LNHDA and CDR2 SQIVND (reference sequence). V was pared by 3 bases and J by 0 bases, with 6 bases between. The CDR3: CASSIKSSYNEQFF. The CDR3 nucleotides are TGTGCCAGTAGTATCAAGAGCTCCTACAATGAGCAGTTCTTC.

This clone was seen a few times. The chain links TRBV7-2 to TRBJ2-5, with D maybe TRBD2 (5 bases). Trimming cost V 0 bases and J 4 bases, with 12 bases left between them. This CDR3 comprises 15 residues. The germline gives CDR1 SGHTA, CDR2 FQGNSA. The CDR3: CASSLAGEVGETQYF. In nucleotides, the CDR3 is TGTGCCAGCAGCTTAGCGGGAGAGGTTGGAGAGACCCAGTACTTC.

The genes are TRBV2 and TRBJ2-1, with a possible D match to TRBD1 (5 bases). The CDR3 loop spans 14 amino acids. Germline loops: CDR1 SNHLY, CDR2 FYNNEI. V was cut by 3 bases and J by 7 bases, with 13 bases left in between. The CDR3 here is CASSDGRVINEQFF. CDR3 sequence (DNA): TGTGCCAGCAGTGACGGCAGGGTCATTAATGAGCAGTTCTTC.

V usage is TRBV7-9 and J usage is TRBJ2-7; 7 bases agree with TRBD1. Per the germline V gene, CDR1 is SEHNR and CDR2 is FQNEAQ (reference sequence). The CDR3 runs to 13 residues. V shed 1 base and J 5 bases; nucleotides not matched to a gene: 2. CDR3 nucleotides: TGTGCCAGCAGCTTAGGAGGGGGCAACGAGCAGTACTTC. Encoded protein: CASSLGGGNEQYF. The entire variable domain, with the rest obtained from reference TRBV7-9 and TRBJ2-7, is as follows: DTGVSQNPRHKITKRGQNVTFRCDPISEHNRLYWYRQTLGQGPEFLTYFQNEAQLEKSRLLSDRFSAERPKGSFSTLEIQRTEQGDSAMYLCASSLGGGNEQYFGPGTRLTVT.

The chain links TRBV6-4 to TRBJ1-2; D remains ambiguous. In germline, CDR1 is MRHNA, CDR2 SNTAGT. Trimming took 3 bases from V and 8 from J, leaving 7 bases between them. The CDR3 covers 11 residues. The CDR3 region is CASSDARGYTF. Written as DNA, the CDR3 is TGTGCCAGCAGTGATGCAAGAGGCTACACCTTC.

V and J are TRBV7-8 and TRBJ1-5; D might be TRBD1 (6 bases). V was cut by 2 bases and J by 4 bases, with 9 bases left in between. Germline CDR1 and CDR2: SGHVS and FQNEAQ. The CDR3 consists of 14 residues. CDR3 bases: TGTGCCAGCAGCTTACAGGGGCGAAATCAGCCCCAGCATTTT. Translated: CASSLQGRNQPQHF.

The CDR3 loop reads CASSVDRGWQPQHF. CDR3 coding DNA: TGCGCCAGCAGTGTGGACAGAGGGTGGCAGCCCCAGCATTTT. This sequence joins TRBV10-1 and TRBJ1-5; possible D gene TRBD1, 6 bases. The germline gives CDR1 WNHNN, CDR2 SYGVQD (reference sequence). Trimming removed 4 bases at V and 7 bases at J, with 14 bases between. There are 14 residues in the CDR3.

V and J are TRBV23-1 and TRBJ1-1; TRBD1 might be the D (5 bases). TRBV23-1 qualifies as an ORF whose function is uncertain. The CDR3 is 14 residues long. V lost 4 bases and J 6 bases, leaving 15 bases between the germline ends. In nucleotides, the CDR3 is TGCGCCAGCAGTCCCGTCGGGACTTCCCCTGAAGCTTTCTTT. Its translation is CASSPVGTSPEAFF.

The V and J genes are TRBV6-5 and TRBJ1-1; 9 nucleotides line up with TRBD1. Per the germline V gene, CDR1 is MNHEY and CDR2 is SVGAGI. The CDR3 contains 15 residues. The trim removed 0 bases at V and 5 bases at J, leaving 4 bases unmatched. The CDR3 region is CASSYSVQGATEAFF. In DNA form, the CDR3 reads TGTGCCAGCAGTTACTCGGTACAGGGGGCGACTGAAGCTTTCTTT.

The CDR3 DNA follows: TGTGCCAGCAGTAGGAGGGGAATCGGGGCCACAGATACGCAGTATTTT. It encodes CASSRRGIGATDTQYF. The chain uses TRBV6-6 and TRBJ2-3; tentatively, D is TRBD2 (6 bases). The CDR3 runs to 16 residues. V was cut by 5 bases and J by 2 bases, with 17 bases left in between. Germline-derived CDR1 and CDR2 are MNHNY and SVGAGI (reference sequence).

The V and J genes are TRBV2 and TRBJ1-6; D is ambiguous. In germline, CDR1 is SNHLY, CDR2 FYNNEI. The CDR3 is 14 amino acids. V lost 6 bases and J 7 bases, leaving 13 bases between the germline ends. CDR3 sequence: CASSVDTKNSPLHF. In DNA, the CDR3 is TGTGCCAGCAGCGTAGACACAAAGAATTCACCCCTCCACTTT.

The chain is built from TRBV7-3 and TRBJ2-3; D might be TRBD2 (6 bases). V was pared by 7 bases and J by 4 bases, with 12 bases between. The CDR3 runs to 13 residues. Germline V gives CDR1 SGHTA, CDR2 FQGTGA. DNA of the CDR3: TGTGCCAGCAACCAGGGAGGTTCAGATACGCAGTATTTT. This translates into CASNQGGSDTQYF.

The chain joins TRBV11-2 to TRBJ1-2; D not resolved. There are 11 residues in the CDR3. V shed 3 bases and J shed 7 bases, with 6 bases lying between them. Per the germline V gene, CDR1 is SGHAT and CDR2 is FQNNGV. The CDR3 coding sequence is TGTGCCAGCAGCTTTGGGGTTGGCTACACCTTC. Translating gives CASSFGVGYTF.

The V call is TRBV19, the J call TRBJ2-1; 8 bases are a match to TRBD2. The germline gives CDR1 LNHDA, CDR2 SQIVND (reference sequence). The CDR3 has 16 residues. J gave up 3 bases and V 3 bases, and 7 bases lay outside the gene matches. The CDR3 sequence is CASSISAGEIYNEQFF. CDR3 bases: TGTGCCAGTAGTATTTCAGCGGGGGAGATCTACAATGAGCAGTTCTTC.

In its sample, this clone was seen once. The V gene is TRBV11-2, the J gene TRBJ2-7, with 15 bases matching TRBD2. Germline V CDR1 and CDR2: SGHAT, FQNNGV. There are 16 residues in the CDR3. J was trimmed by 1 base and V by 8 bases; bases with no gene match: 6. The CDR3 reads CASYGLAGGLSYEQYF. Here the CDR3 DNA reads TGTGCCAGCTATGGACTAGCGGGAGGGCTTTCCTACGAGCAGTACTTC.